This T cell receptor (beta chain) was identified in a study of shared clonotypes between healthy human individuals. Study information: Donors, aged 18 to 49, were two women and three men. Points from the study as a whole: A small donor pool kept down the genetic and exposure-history diversity that was represented.

TCRdb's table, derived via immunoSEQ multiplex PCR, lists solely in-frame clones and lacks some. The sample lists about 2,200,000 clones; about 93% were seen once. Naive CD8 cells comprised CD45RO-negative, CCR7-positively selected cells, excluding terminally differentiated effector memory CD45RA+ cells. V gave up 0 bases and J gave up 3 bases, with 13 bases separating them. Germline V gives CDR1 SGHKS, CDR2 YYEKEE (reference sequence). CDR3 length equals 15 residues. On this clone: Its antigen is unidentified.

J is TRBJ2-7 and V is TRBV5-5; D uncertain. Sequencing was carried out using naive CD8+ T cells from PBMCs. This clonotype originated in a man between 18 and 35 years old in good health. Some clones in this sample may be carry-over from other donors' samples. This chain's CDR3 is CASSLGVLPIYEQYF. CDR3 in DNA: TGTGCCAGCAGCTTGGGAGTCCTACCGATCTACGAGCAGTACTTC.